This is a list of T cell receptor beta chains from one sample in a study of blood T cells in healthy people across ages. TCRdb recomputed calls from the 5' RACE reads with MiXCR, one row per CDR3 protein. The table includes 750,000 to 850,000 distinct CDR3 sequences, roughly 25% detected once. A further study also used this sample, focusing on T cells of mothers and their children.

Sample: blood. Receptors originate from a boy aged 5 to 17 in good health. Both conserved end residues are part of each CDR3. Fields, in order: CDR3 protein, CDR3 DNA, clone size, D gene, J gene, V gene. The D gene is left open where the match is weak. Part of the rows lack a size; the others show once, few, many or a class for expanded clones.

CASSQDSPAGMNTEAFF | TGTGCCAGCAGCCAAGATAGCCCCGCAGGGATGAACACTGAAGCTTTCTTT | - | - | TRBJ1-1 | TRBV14
CATNKGQTYGYTF | TGTGCCACCAACAAGGGGCAGACCTATGGCTACACCTTC | - | - | TRBJ1-2 | TRBV7-2
CASSLQLALSSYNEQFF | TGTGCCAGCAGTCTCCAACTAGCGTTGAGCTCCTACAATGAGCAGTTCTTC | - | TRBD2 | TRBJ2-1 | TRBV28
CASRGTGRGYEQYF | TGTGCCAGCAGGGGGACAGGGAGAGGGTACGAGCAGTACTTC | few | TRBD1 | TRBJ2-7 | TRBV2
CASSVGPWGETSYTF | TGTGCCAGCAGCGTAGGGCCCTGGGGGGAGACGAGCTACACCTTC | - | - | TRBJ1-2 | TRBV9
CASSGDFYTDTQYF | TGCGCCAGCAGCGGGGACTTTTACACAGATACGCAGTATTTT | - | - | TRBJ2-3 | TRBV10-2
CASSYTGVNTEAFF | TGTGCCAGCAGCTACACAGGGGTGAACACTGAAGCTTTCTTT | - | TRBD1 | TRBJ1-1 | TRBV6-6
CASSQYSQTYGYTF | TGTGCCAGCAGCCAATACAGCCAGACCTATGGCTACACCTTC | few | - | TRBJ1-2 | TRBV3-1
CASSVDQPQHF | TGTGCCAGCTCAGTCGATCAGCCCCAGCATTTT | few | - | TRBJ1-5 | TRBV12-3/TRBV12-4
CASSFSLAGLEEQYF | TGTGCCAGCAGTTTCTCCCTAGCGGGATTGGAAGAGCAGTACTTC | - | TRBD2 | TRBJ2-7 | TRBV6-2/TRBV6-3
CASSTEIGVNEQYF | TGTGCCAGCAGCACCGAAATAGGGGTAAACGAGCAGTACTTC | - | - | TRBJ2-7 | TRBV9
CAISEGLRGYTF | TGTGCCATCAGTGAGGGATTGAGGGGCTACACCTTC | many | - | TRBJ1-2 | TRBV10-3
CASSLQGQIREAFF | TGTGCCAGCAGCCTACAGGGGCAAATTCGTGAAGCTTTCTTT | few | TRBD1 | TRBJ1-1 | TRBV28
CASKGYHLTDTQYF | TGTGCCAGCAAGGGCTATCACCTCACAGACACGCAGTATTTT | once | - | TRBJ2-3 | TRBV2
CASSLAPSEQYF | TGCGCCAGCAGCTTGGCCCCCTCCGAGCAGTACTTC | - | - | TRBJ2-7 | TRBV5-1
CASSLDAGIDYGYTF | TGTGCCAGCAGCTTAGATGCGGGAATCGACTATGGCTACACCTTC | - | - | TRBJ1-2 | TRBV11-2
CASRIMAGPRTDTQYF | TGTGCCAGCAGAATAATGGCGGGCCCGCGCACAGATACGCAGTATTTT | - | - | TRBJ2-3 | TRBV12-3/TRBV12-4
CSATSSGRHNNEQFF | TGCAGTGCCACTTCTAGCGGGAGACATAACAATGAGCAGTTCTTC | - | TRBD2 | TRBJ2-1 | TRBV20-1
CASSLDVLTDTQYF | TGTGCCAGCAGCTTAGATGTCCTCACAGATACGCAGTATTTT | - | - | TRBJ2-3 | TRBV11-2
CAGSYRVLGDTQYF | TGTGCCGGCAGTTACCGGGTTCTGGGAGATACGCAGTATTTT | - | - | TRBJ2-3 | TRBV2
CASRHGTSQETQYF | TGTGCCAGCAGGCATGGGACATCTCAAGAGACCCAGTACTTC | - | - | TRBJ2-5 | TRBV3-1
CASSQTGSSYEQYF | TGCGCCAGCAGCCAGACAGGGAGCTCCTACGAGCAGTACTTC | few | TRBD1 | TRBJ2-7 | TRBV4-1
CASSLSIRVMNTEAFF | TGTGCCAGCAGTTTATCAATCCGAGTTATGAACACTGAAGCTTTCTTT | few | - | TRBJ1-1 | TRBV28
CSVEDTRYEQFF | TGCAGCGTTGAGGATACTAGATATGAGCAGTTCTTC | - | - | TRBJ2-1 | TRBV29-1
CASSSGQNPGYTF | TGTGCCAGCAGTTCCGGACAGAACCCTGGCTACACCTTC | - | - | TRBJ1-2 | TRBV12-3/TRBV12-4
CASSLGEVGEETQYF | TGCGCCAGCAGCTTGGGTGAGGTCGGGGAAGAGACCCAGTACTTC | few | - | TRBJ2-5 | TRBV5-1
CASSIQGGPNEQFF | TGTGCCAGTAGTATCCAGGGGGGGCCCAATGAGCAGTTCTTC | few | - | TRBJ2-1 | TRBV19
CASSQQLERRAKNIQYF | TGTGCCAGCAGCCAACAATTAGAGCGAAGGGCCAAAAACATTCAGTACTTC | - | - | TRBJ2-4 | TRBV7-2
CASSLAWDEQYF | TGTGCCAGCAGCTTAGCGTGGGATGAGCAGTACTTC | many | - | TRBJ2-7 | TRBV11-2
CSVRRAEETQYF | TGCAGCGTAAGGAGGGCGGAAGAGACCCAGTACTTC | few | - | TRBJ2-5 | TRBV29-1
CASSPARDSMNTEAFF | TGTGCCAGCAGCCCCGCCCGGGACTCCATGAACACTGAAGCTTTCTTT | - | - | TRBJ1-1 | TRBV7-3
CASSIQGYNEQFF | TGTGCCAGCAGTATACAGGGTTACAATGAGCAGTTCTTC | many | - | TRBJ2-1 | TRBV27
CASSPRQGYGYTF | TGTGCCAGCAGCCCGAGACAGGGATATGGCTACACCTTC | few | TRBD1 | TRBJ1-2 | TRBV7-2
CSAASSAGGAETQYF | TGCAGTGCTGCCAGTTCGGCGGGAGGAGCGGAGACCCAGTACTTC | few | TRBD2 | TRBJ2-5 | TRBV20-1
CASSYSQGAGEKLFF | TGTGCCAGCAGTTACTCGCAGGGGGCAGGGGAAAAACTGTTTTTT | few | TRBD1 | TRBJ1-4 | TRBV6-6
CSARLAGQETQYF | TGCAGTGCTCGACTAGCGGGACAGGAGACCCAGTACTTC | few | TRBD2 | TRBJ2-5 | TRBV20-1
CASSAQVLPYGYTF | TGTGCCAGCAGCGCCCAAGTCCTCCCCTATGGCTACACCTTC | - | - | TRBJ1-2 | TRBV9
CASSTLGRDEQYF | TGTGCCAGTAGTACTCTCGGGAGGGACGAGCAGTACTTC | - | TRBD2 | TRBJ2-7 | TRBV19
CASTSGGTQYF | TGTGCCAGCACATCAGGGGGGACCCAGTACTTC | few | TRBD1 | TRBJ2-5 | TRBV28
CASSLALTSGGVPYNEQFF | TGTGCCAGCAGCTTAGCGCTAACTAGCGGGGGGGTCCCCTACAATGAGCAGTTCTTC | - | TRBD2 | TRBJ2-1 | TRBV7-2
CSAGPSADTQYF | TGCAGTGCCGGCCCTTCCGCAGATACGCAGTATTTT | once | - | TRBJ2-3 | TRBV20-1
CASSPILAGGSRQETQYF | TGTGCCAGCAGCCCAATCCTAGCGGGAGGGTCCCGCCAAGAGACCCAGTACTTC | - | TRBD2 | TRBJ2-5 | TRBV7-3
CATSRDQQGRTEAFF | TGTGCCACCAGCAGAGATCAGCAGGGGAGGACTGAAGCTTTCTTT | few | - | TRBJ1-1 | TRBV15